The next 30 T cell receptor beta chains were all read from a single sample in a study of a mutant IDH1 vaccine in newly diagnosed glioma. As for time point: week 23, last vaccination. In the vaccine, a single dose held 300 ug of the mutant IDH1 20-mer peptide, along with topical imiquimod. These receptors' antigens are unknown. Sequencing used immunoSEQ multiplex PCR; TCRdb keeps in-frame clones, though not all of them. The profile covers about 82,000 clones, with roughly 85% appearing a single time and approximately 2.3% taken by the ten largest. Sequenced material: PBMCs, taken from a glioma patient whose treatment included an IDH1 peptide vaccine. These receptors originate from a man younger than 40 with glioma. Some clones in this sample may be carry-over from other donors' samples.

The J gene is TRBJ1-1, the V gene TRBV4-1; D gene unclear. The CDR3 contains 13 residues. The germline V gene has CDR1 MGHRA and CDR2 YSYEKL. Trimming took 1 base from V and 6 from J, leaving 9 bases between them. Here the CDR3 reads CASSQVGVAEAFF. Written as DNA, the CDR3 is TGCGCCAGCAGCCAAGTTGGAGTGGCTGAAGCTTTCTTT.

This chain's CDR3 is CAWSNQGYGYTF. In DNA form, the CDR3 reads TGTGCCTGGAGTAATCAGGGATATGGCTACACCTTC. V usage is TRBV30 and J usage is TRBJ1-2; weak D call: TRBD1 (5 bases). Trimming removed 2 bases at V and 5 bases at J, with 9 bases between. This CDR3 is 12 amino acids long. CDR1 GTSNPN and CDR2 SVGIG come from the germline V gene (reference sequence).

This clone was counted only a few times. The CDR3 loop is CATQGQGNTEAFF. The CDR3 region has the DNA TGTGCCACCCAGGGACAGGGGAATACTGAAGCTTTCTTT. V and J are TRBV10-3 and TRBJ1-1, with 10 positions matching TRBD1. Germline CDR1 ENHRY, CDR2 SYGVKD. This CDR3 is 13 amino acids long. V lost 10 bases and J lost 5; bases outside the gene matches: 7.

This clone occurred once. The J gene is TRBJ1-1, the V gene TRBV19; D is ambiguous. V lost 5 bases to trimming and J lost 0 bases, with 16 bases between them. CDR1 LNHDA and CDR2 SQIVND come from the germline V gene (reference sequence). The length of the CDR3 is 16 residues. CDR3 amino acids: CASSFPDGRMNTEAFF. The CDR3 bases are TGTGCCAGTAGTTTCCCGGACGGACGAATGAACACTGAAGCTTTCTTT. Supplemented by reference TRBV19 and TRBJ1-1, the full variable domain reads DGGITQSPKYLFRKEGQNVTLSCEQNLNHDAMYWYRQDPGQGLRLIYYSQIVNDFQKGDIAEGYSVSREKKESFPLTVTSAQKNPTAFYLCASSFPDGRMNTEAFFGQGTRLTVV.

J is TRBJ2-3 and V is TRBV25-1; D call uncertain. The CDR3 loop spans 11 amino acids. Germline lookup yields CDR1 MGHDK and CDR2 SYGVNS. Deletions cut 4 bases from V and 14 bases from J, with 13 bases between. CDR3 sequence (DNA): TGTGCCAGCAGTGTTGGGTCGTCTGCGTATTTT. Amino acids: CASSVGSSAYF.

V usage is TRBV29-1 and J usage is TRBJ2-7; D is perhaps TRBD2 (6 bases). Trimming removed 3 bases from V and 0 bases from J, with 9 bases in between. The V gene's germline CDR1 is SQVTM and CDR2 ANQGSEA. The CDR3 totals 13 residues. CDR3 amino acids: CSVDSGSSYEQYF. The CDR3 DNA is TGCAGCGTTGATAGCGGAAGCTCCTACGAGCAGTACTTC.

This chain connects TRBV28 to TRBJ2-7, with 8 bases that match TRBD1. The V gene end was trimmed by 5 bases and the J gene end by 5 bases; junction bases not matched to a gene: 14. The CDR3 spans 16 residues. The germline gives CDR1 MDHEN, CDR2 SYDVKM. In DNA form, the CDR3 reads TGTGCCAGCAGTCGGGAATCCGGGACAGGTCGCCACGAGCAGTACTTC. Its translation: CASSRESGTGRHEQYF.

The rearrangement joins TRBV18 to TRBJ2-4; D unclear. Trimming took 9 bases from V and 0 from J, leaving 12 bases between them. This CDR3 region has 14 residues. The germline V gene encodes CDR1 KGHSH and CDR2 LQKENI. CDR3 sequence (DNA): TGTGCCAGTTCGGCACTCTTAGCCAAAAACATTCAGTACTTC. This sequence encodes CASSALLAKNIQYF. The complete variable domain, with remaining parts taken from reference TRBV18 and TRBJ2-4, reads NAGVMQNPRHLVRRRGQEARLRCSPMKGHSHVYWYRQLPEEGLKFMVYLQKENIIDESGMPKERFSAEFPKEGPSILRIQQVVRGDSAAYFCASSALLAKNIQYFGAGTRLSVL.

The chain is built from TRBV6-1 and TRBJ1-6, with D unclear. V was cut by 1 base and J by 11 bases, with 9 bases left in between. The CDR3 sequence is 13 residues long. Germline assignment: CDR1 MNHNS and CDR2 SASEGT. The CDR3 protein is CASSEVDETPLHF. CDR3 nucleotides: TGTGCCAGCAGTGAAGTAGACGAGACACCCCTCCACTTT.

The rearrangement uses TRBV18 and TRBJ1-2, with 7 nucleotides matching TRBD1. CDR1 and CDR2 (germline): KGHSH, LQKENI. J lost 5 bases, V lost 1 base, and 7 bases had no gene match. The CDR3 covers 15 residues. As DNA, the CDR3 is TGTGCCAGCTCACCACGGGGGACAGAAACTTATGGCTACACCTTC. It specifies CASSPRGTETYGYTF.

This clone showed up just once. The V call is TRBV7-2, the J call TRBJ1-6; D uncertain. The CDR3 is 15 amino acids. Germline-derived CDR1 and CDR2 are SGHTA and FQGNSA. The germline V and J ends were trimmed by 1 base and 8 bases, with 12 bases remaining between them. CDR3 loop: CASSLDGVGDSPLHF. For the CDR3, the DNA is TGTGCCAGCAGCTTAGACGGAGTCGGCGATTCACCCCTCCACTTT.

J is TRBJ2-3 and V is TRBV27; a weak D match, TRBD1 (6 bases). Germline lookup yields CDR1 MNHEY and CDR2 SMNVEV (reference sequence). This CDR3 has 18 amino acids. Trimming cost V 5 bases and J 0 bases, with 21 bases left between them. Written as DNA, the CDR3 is TGTGCCAGCAGTCCCGGCAAAAAAGGACAGCCTAGCACAGATACGCAGTATTTT. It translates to CASSPGKKGQPSTDTQYF.

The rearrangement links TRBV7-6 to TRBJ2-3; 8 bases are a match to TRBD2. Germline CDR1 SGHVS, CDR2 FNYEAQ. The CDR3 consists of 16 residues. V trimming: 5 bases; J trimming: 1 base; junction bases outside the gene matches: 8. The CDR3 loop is CASSRGGLAGTDTQYF. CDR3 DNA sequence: TGTGCCAGCAGCCGGGGGGGGCTAGCGGGCACAGATACGCAGTATTTT.

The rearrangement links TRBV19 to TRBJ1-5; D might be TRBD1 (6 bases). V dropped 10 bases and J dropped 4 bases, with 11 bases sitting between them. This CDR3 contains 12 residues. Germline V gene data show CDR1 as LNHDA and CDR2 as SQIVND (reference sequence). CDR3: CAKPQGNQPQHF. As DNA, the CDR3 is TGTGCCAAACCCCAGGGGAATCAGCCCCAGCATTTT.

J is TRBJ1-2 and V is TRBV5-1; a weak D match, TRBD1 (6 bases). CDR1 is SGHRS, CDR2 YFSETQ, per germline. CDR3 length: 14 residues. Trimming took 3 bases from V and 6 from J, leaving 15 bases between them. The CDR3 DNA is TGCGCCAGCAGCTCGGTCGAAGGGGGGCATGGCTACACCTTC. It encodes CASSSVEGGHGYTF.

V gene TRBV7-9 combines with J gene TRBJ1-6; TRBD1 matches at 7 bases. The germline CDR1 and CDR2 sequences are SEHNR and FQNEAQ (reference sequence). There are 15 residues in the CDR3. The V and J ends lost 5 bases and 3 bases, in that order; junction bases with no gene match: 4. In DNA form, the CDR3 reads TGTGCCAGCAGCCAACAGGGGTTCTATAATTCACCCCTCCACTTT. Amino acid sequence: CASSQQGFYNSPLHF. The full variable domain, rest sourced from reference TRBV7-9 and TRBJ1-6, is DTGVSQNPRHKITKRGQNVTFRCDPISEHNRLYWYRQTLGQGPEFLTYFQNEAQLEKSRLLSDRFSAERPKGSFSTLEIQRTEQGDSAMYLCASSQQGFYNSPLHFGNGTRLTVT.

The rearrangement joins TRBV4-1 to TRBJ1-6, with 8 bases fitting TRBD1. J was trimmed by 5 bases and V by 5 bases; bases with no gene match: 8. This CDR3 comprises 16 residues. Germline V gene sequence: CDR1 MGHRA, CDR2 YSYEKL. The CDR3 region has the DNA TGCGCCAGCAGCGGAAGGAGGACAGGGAATAATTCACCCCTCCACTTT. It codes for CASSGRRTGNNSPLHF.

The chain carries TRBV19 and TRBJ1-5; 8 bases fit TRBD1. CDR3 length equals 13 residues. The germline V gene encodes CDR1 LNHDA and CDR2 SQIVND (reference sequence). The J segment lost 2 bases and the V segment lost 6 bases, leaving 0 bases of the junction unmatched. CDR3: CASRTGGNQPQHF. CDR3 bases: TGTGCCAGTAGGACAGGGGGCAATCAGCCCCAGCATTTT.

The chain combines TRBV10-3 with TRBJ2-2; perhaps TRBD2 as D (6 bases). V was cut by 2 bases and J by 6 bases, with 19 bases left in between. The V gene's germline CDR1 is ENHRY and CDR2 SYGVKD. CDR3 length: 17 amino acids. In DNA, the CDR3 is TGTGCCATCAGTGAGGCGGGCGGAGGGCCGCGCCCCGGGGAGCTGTTTTTT. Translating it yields CAISEAGGGPRPGELFF.

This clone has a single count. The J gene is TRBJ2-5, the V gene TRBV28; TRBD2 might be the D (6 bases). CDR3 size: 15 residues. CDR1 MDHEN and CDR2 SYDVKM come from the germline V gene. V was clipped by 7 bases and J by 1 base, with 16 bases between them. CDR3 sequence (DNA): TGTGCCAGCACCCAGTGGGGAGCGGGCCAAGAGACCCAGTACTTC. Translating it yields CASTQWGAGQETQYF.

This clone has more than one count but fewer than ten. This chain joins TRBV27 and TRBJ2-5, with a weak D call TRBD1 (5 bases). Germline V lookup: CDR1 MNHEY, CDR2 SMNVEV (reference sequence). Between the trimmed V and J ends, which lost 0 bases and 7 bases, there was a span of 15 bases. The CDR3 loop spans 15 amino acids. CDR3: CASSLSLAQGGTQYF. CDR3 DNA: TGTGCCAGCAGTTTATCGTTGGCGCAGGGTGGGACCCAGTACTTC.

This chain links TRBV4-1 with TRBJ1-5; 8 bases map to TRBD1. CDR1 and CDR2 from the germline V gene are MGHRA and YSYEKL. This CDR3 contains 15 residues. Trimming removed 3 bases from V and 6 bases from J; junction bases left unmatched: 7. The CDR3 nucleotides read TGCGCCAGCAGCCAGGGACAGGCCCTTAGTCAGCCCCAGCATTTT. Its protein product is CASSQGQALSQPQHF.

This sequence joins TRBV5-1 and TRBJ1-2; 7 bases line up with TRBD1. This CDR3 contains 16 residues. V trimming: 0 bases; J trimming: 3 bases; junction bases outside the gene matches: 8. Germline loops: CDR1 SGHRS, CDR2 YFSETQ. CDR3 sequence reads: CASSLAYNRGDYGYTF. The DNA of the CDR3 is TGCGCCAGCAGCTTGGCGTATAACAGGGGCGACTATGGCTACACCTTC.

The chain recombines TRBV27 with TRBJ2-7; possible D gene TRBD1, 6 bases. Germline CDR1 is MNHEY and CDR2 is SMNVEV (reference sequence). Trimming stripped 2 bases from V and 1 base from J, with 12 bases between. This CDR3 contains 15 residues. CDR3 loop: CASSLSGQPSYEQYF. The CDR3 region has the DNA TGTGCCAGCAGTTTAAGCGGACAGCCATCCTACGAGCAGTACTTC.

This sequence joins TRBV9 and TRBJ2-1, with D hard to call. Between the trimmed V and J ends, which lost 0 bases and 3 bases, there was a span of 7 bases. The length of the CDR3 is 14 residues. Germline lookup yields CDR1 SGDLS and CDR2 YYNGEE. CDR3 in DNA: TGTGCCAGCAGCGTAGAAGTCTTCTACAATGAGCAGTTCTTC. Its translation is CASSVEVFYNEQFF.

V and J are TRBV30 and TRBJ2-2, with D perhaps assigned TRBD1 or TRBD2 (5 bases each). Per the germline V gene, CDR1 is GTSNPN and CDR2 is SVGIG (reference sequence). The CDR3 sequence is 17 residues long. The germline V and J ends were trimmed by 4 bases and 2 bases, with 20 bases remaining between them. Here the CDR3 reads CAWISKGRLSNTGELFF. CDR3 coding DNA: TGTGCCTGGATAAGTAAGGGACGACTCTCCAACACCGGGGAGCTGTTTTTT.

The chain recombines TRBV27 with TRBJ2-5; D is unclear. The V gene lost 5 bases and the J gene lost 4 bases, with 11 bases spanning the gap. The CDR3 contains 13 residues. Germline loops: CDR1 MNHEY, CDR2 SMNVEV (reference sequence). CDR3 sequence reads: CASSPRRLETQYF. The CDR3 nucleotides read TGTGCCAGCAGTCCTCGACGTTTAGAGACCCAGTACTTC.

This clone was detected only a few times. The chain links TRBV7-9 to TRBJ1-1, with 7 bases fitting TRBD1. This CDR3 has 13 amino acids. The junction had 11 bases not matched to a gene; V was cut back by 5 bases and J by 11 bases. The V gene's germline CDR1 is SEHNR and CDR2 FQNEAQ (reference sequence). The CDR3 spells CASSQGDRSDAFF. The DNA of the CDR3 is TGTGCCAGCAGCCAGGGGGATCGGTCAGACGCTTTCTTT.

CDR3 sequence (DNA): TGCGCCAGCAGCCAAGATCCCGGACAGGGACATAGCACAGATACGCAGTATTTT. Protein product: CASSQDPGQGHSTDTQYF. The V gene is TRBV4-3, the J gene TRBJ2-3; 8 bases match TRBD1. The CDR3 covers 18 residues. Germline V gene lookup returns CDR1 LGHNA and CDR2 YSLEER. V shed 0 bases and J 0 bases; nucleotides not matched to a gene: 8.

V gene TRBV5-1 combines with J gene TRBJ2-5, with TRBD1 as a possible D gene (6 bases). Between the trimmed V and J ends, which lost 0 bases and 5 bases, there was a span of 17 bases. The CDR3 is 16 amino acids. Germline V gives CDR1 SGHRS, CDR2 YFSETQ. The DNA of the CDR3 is TGCGCCAGCAGCTTGGCTCCTACAGGGAGAGGGGAGACCCAGTACTTC. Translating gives CASSLAPTGRGETQYF.